This T cell receptor (beta chain) emerged from a study of PD-L1 blockade in urothelial cancer. Study-wide context: Patients with male sex and bladder-origin urothelial cancer accounted for about nine tenths of the roughly 29 enrolled.

This clone was recorded many times. Per the germline V gene, CDR1 is MNHEY and CDR2 is SMNVEV (reference sequence). Trimming at V came to 0 bases and at J to 4 bases, leaving 3 bases not matched to a gene. The CDR3 loop spans 15 amino acids. Time point of the sample: pretreatment peripheral blood. A total of 1 to 8 samples per patient were collected pretreatment and on-treatment. Some clones are missing from TCRdb's copy, which holds only in-frame ones; the method was immunoSEQ multiplex PCR. The table shows 49,000 or so clones, with around 79% occurring only once. The source of this sequence is a man between 65 and 80 years old with urothelial cancer. The material sequenced was PBMCs, taken around atezolizumab (anti-PD-L1) treatment. The V gene is TRBV27, the J gene TRBJ1-1; 9 bases match TRBD1. CDR3 amino acids: CASSLSKTGGTEAFF. CDR3 sequence (DNA): TGTGCCAGCAGTTTATCGAAGACAGGGGGCACTGAAGCTTTCTTT.